This TCR beta chain emerged from a study of OX40 agonist ivuxolimab in advanced cancers. A note on this clone: Its antigen is not identified.

The repertoire was sequenced with immunoSEQ multiplex PCR; TCRdb's copy has only in-frame clones and lacks some. The sample holds 90,000 to 100,000 clones, approximately 86% seen once. Study results and limitations: The study found that CD8+ T cells averaged more expanded clones than CD4+.

Specimen: CD4+ or CD8+ T cells sorted from blood, collected in a trial of the OX40 agonist ivuxolimab. The clonotype was recovered from an adult with an advanced solid tumor such as melanoma, head and neck, liver or kidney cancer.

CDR3 region: CASSEARGQATNEKLFF. CDR3 sequence (DNA): TGTGCCAGCAGTGAAGCCCGGGGCCAGGCAACTAATGAAAAACTGTTTTTT. V gene TRBV6-1 combines with J gene TRBJ1-4; tentative D call: TRBD1 (5 bases). CDR3 length: 17 amino acids. CDR1 MNHNS and CDR2 SASEGT come from the germline V gene. The V and J ends lost 0 bases and 0 bases respectively, with 11 bases between them.